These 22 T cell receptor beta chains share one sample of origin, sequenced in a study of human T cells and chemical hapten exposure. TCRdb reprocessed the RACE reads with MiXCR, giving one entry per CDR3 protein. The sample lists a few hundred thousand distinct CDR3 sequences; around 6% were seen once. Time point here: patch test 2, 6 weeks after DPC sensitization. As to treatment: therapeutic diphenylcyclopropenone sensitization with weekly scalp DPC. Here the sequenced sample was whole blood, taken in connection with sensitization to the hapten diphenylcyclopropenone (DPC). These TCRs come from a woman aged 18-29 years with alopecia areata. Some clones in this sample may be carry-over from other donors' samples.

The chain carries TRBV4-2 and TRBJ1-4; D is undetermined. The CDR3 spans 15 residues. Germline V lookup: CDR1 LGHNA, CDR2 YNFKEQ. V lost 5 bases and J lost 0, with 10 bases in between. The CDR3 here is CASSERQATNEKLFF. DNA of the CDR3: TGTGCCAGCAGCGAAAGACAAGCAACTAATGAAAAACTGTTTTTT.

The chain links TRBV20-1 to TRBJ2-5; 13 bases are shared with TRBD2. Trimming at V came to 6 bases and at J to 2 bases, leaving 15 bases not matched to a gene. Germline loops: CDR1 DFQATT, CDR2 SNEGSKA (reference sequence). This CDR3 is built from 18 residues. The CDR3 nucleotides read TGCAGTGCGAAGGGGTTGGGGACTAGCGGGACTCTGCAAGAGACCCAGTACTTC. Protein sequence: CSAKGLGTSGTLQETQYF.

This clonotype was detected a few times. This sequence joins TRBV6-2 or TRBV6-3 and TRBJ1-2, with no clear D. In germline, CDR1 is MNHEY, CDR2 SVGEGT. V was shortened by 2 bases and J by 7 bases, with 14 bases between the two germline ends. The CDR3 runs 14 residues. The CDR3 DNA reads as TGTGCCAGCAGTTACCGGGATCGGGCTGGTGGCTACACCTTC. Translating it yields CASSYRDRAGGYTF.

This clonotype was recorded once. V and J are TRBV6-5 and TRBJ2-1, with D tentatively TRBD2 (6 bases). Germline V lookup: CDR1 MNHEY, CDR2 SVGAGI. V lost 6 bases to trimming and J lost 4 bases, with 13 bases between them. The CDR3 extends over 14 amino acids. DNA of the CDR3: TGTGCCAGCAGGAAGAATAGCGGATACAATGAGCAGTTCTTC. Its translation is CASRKNSGYNEQFF.

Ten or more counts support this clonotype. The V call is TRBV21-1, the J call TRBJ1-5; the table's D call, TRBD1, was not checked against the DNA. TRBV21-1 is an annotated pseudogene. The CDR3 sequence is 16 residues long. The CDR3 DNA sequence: TGTGCCAGCAGCAAATTTGAAGACAGCTCCAATCAGCCCCAGCATTTT. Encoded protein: CASSKFEDSSNQPQHF.

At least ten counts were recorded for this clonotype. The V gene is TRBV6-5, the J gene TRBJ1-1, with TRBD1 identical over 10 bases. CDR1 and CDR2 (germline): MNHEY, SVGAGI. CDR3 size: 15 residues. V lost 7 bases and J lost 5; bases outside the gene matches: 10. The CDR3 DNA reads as TGTGCCAGCACCCGAGACGGACAGGGGGGTACTGAAGCTTTCTTT. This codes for CASTRDGQGGTEAFF.

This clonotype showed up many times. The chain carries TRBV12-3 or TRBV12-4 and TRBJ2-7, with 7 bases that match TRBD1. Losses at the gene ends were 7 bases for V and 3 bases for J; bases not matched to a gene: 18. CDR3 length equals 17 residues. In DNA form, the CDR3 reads TGTGCCAGCAATTCCGGTCCGGGGACAGCGAAATACTACGAGCAGTACTTC. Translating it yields CASNSGPGTAKYYEQYF.

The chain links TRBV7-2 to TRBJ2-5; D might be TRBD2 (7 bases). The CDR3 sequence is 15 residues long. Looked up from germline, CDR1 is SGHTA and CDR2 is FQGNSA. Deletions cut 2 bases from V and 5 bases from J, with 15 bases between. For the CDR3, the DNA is TGTGCCAGCAGCTTAACTTACGGGGGGCTTGAGACCCAGTACTTC. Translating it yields CASSLTYGGLETQYF.

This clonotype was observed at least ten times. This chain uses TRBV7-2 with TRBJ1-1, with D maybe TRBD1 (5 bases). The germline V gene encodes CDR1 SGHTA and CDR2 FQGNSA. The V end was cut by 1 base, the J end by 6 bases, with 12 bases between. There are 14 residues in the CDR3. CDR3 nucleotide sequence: TGTGCCAGCAGCTTAGACTGGACATCTCCTGAAGCTTTCTTT. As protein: CASSLDWTSPEAFF.

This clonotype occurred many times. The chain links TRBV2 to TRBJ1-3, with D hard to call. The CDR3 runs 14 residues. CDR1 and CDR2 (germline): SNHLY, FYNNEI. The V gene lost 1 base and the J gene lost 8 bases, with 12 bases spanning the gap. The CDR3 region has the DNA TGTGCCAGCAGTGAAGGGCGGTTCATAGACACCATATATTTT. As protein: CASSEGRFIDTIYF.

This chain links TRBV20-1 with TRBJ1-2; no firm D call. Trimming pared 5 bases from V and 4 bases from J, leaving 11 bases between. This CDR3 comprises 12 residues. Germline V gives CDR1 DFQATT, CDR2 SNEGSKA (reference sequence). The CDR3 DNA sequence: TGCAGTGCTGGCCGGGATCTCTATGGCTACACCTTC. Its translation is CSAGRDLYGYTF.

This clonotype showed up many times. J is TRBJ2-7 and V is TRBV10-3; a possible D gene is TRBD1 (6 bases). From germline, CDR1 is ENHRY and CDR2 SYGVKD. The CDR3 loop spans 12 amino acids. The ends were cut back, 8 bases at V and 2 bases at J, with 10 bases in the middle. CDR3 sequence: CAIGQSTYEQYF. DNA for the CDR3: TGTGCCATCGGACAGTCTACCTACGAGCAGTACTTC.

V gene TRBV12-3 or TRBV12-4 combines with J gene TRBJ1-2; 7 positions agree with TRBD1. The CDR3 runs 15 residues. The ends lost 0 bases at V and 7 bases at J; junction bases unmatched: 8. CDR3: CASSLALQGTAGYTF. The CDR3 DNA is TGTGCCAGCAGTTTAGCTTTACAGGGGACGGCTGGCTACACCTTC.

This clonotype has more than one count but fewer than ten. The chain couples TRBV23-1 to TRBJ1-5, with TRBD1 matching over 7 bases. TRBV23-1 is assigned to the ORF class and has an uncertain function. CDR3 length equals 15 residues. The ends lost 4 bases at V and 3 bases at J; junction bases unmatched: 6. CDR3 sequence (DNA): TGCGCCAGCAGTCTACCCGGGACAGACAATCAGCCCCAGCATTTT. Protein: CASSLPGTDNQPQHF.

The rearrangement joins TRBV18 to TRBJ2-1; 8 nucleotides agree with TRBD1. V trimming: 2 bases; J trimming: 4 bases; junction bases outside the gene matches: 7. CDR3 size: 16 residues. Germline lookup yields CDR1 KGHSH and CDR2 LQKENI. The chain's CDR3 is CASSPAQGARYNEQFF. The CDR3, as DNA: TGTGCCAGCTCACCAGCGCAGGGGGCACGATACAATGAGCAGTTCTTC. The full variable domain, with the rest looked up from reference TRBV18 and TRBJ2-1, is NAGVMQNPRHLVRRRGQEARLRCSPMKGHSHVYWYRQLPEEGLKFMVYLQKENIIDESGMPKERFSAEFPKEGPSILRIQQVVRGDSAAYFCASSPAQGARYNEQFFGPGTRLTVL.

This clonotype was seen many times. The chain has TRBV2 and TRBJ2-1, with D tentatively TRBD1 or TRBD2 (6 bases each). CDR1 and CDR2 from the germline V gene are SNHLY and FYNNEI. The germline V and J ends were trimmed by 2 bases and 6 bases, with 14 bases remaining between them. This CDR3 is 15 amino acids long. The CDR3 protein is CASSEKGGEFNEQFF. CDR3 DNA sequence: TGTGCCAGCAGTGAAAAGGGGGGCGAGTTCAATGAGCAGTTCTTC. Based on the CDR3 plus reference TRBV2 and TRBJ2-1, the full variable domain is EPEVTQTPSHQVTQMGQEVILRCVPISNHLYFYWYRQILGQKVEFLVSFYNNEISEKSEIFDDQFSVERPDGSNFTLKIRSTKLEDSAMYFCASSEKGGEFNEQFFGPGTRLTVL.

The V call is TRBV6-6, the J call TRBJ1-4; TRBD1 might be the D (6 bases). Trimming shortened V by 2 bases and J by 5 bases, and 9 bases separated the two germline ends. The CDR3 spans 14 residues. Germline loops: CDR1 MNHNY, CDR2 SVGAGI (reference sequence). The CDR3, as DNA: TGTGCCAGCAGTTACAGGCAGGGGAATGAAAAACTGTTTTTT. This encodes CASSYRQGNEKLFF.

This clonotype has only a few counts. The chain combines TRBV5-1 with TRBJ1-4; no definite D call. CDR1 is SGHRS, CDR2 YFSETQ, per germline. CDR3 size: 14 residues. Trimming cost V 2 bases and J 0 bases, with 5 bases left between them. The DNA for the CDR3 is TGCGCCAGCAGCTTTGAGTCAACTAATGAAAAACTGTTTTTT. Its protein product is CASSFESTNEKLFF.

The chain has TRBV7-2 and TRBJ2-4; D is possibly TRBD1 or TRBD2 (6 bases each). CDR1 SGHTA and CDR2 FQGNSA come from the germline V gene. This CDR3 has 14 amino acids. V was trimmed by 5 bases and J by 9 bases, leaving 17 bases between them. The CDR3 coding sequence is TGTGCCAGCAGCAAAGGGGGGCGATCGGCCATTCAGTACTTC. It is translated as CASSKGGRSAIQYF.

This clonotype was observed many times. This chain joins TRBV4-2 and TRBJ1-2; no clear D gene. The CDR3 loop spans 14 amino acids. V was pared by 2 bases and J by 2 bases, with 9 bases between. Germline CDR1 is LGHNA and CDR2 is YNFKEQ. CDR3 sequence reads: CASSQTETNYGYTF. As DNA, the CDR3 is TGTGCCAGCAGCCAAACCGAGACAAACTATGGCTACACCTTC.

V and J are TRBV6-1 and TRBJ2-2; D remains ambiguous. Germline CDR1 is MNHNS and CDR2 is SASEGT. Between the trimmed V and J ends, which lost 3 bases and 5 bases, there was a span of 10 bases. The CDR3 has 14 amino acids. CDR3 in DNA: TGTGCCAGCAGTGAGGATCCCACTACCGGGGAGCTGTTTTTT. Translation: CASSEDPTTGELFF.

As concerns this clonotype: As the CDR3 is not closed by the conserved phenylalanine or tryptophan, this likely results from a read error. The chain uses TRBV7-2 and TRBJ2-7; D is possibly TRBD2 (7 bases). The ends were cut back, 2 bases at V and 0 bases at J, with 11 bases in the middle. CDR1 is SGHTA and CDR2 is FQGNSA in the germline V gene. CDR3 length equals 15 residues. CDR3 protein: CASSLRGGFSYEQYL. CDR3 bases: TGTGCCAGCAGCTTACGCGGGGGCTTCTCCTACGAGCAGTACCTC.